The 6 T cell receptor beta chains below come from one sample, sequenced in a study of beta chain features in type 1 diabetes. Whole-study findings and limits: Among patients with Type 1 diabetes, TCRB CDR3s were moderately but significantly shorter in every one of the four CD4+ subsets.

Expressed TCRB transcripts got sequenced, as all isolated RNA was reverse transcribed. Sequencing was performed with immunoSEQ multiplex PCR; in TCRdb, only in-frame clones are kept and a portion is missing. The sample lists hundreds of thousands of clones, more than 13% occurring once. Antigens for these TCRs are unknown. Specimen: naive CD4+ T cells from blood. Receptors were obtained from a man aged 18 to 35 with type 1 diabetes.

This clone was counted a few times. For the CDR3, the DNA is TGTGCCAGCAGTTTATCAAGAGATACGCAGTATTTT. Its translation is CASSLSRDTQYF. The chain is built from TRBV28 and TRBJ2-3; D call uncertain. V gave up 1 base and J gave up 5 bases, with 4 bases separating them. Germline CDR1 MDHEN, CDR2 SYDVKM. The CDR3 is 12 residues long.

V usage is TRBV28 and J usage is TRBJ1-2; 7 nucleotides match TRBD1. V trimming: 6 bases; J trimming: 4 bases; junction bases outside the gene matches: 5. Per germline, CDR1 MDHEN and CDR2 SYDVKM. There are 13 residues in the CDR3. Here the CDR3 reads CASRTGSGYGYTF. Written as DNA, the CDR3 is TGTGCCAGCAGGACAGGGTCCGGCTATGGCTACACCTTC.

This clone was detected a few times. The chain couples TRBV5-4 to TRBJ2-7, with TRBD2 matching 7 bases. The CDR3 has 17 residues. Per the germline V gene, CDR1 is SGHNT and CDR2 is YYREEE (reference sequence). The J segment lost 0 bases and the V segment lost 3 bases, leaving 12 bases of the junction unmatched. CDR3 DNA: TGTGCCAGCAGCTGGGGAGGGACTGCGGGAGTCTCCTACGAGCAGTACTTC. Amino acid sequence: CASSWGGTAGVSYEQYF.

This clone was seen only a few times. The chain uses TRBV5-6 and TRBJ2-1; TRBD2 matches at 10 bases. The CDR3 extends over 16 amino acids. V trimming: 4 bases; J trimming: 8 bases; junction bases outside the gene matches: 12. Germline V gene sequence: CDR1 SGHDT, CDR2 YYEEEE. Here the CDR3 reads CASSQIAGGGPDEQFF. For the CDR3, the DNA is TGTGCCAGCAGCCAGATAGCGGGAGGAGGCCCGGATGAGCAGTTCTTC.

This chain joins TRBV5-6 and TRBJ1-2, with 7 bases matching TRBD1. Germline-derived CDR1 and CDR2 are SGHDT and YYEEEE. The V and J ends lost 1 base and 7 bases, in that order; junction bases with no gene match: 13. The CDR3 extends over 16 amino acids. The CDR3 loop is CASSLLRQGTMSGYTF. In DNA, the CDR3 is TGTGCCAGCAGCTTGCTCCGACAGGGAACCATGAGTGGCTACACCTTC. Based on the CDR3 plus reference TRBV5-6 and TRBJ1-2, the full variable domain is DAGVTQSPTHLIKTRGQQVTLRCSPKSGHDTVSWYQQALGQGPQFIFQYYEEEERQRGNFPDRFSGHQFPNYSSELNVNALLLGDSALYLCASSLLRQGTMSGYTFGSGTRLTVV.

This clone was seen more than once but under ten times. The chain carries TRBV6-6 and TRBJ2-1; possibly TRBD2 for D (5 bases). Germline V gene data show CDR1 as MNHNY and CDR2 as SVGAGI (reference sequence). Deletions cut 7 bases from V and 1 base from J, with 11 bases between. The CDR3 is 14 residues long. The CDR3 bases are TGTGCCAGCACGGGAACTAATTCCTACAATGAGCAGTTCTTC. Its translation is CASTGTNSYNEQFF.